Listed below are T cell receptor beta chains from one sample, sequenced in a study of shared clonotypes between healthy human individuals. Assay used: immunoSEQ multiplex PCR; TCRdb lists only in-frame clones, some missing. The sample lists about 1.1 million clones; 70% to 85% were seen once. The material sequenced was memory CD4+ T cells from PBMCs. These receptors all come from a man in his late teens or twenties in good health. Some clones in this sample may be carry-over from other donors' samples. Each CDR3 is given with its conserved first and last residue. Each record gives: J gene, D gene, CDR3 length, clone size, V gene, CDR3 DNA, CDR3 protein. The D gene is left open where the match is weak. Expanded clones are given a class, and other clones once, few, many or no size at all.

TRBJ1-2,NA,13,NA,TRBV5-8,TGTGCCAGCAGTCGACAGCATAACTATGGCTACACCTTC,CASSRQHNYGYTF
TRBJ1-3,NA,15,NA,TRBV25-1,TGTGCCAGCAGTTATCAGGGCACCTCTGGAAACACCATATATTTT,CASSYQGTSGNTIYF
TRBJ2-4,TRBD1,14,few,TRBV4-1,TGCGCCAGCAGCCAGGACAGGGTAGGAAACATTCAGTACTTC,CASSQDRVGNIQYF
TRBJ2-3,TRBD2,15,NA,TRBV5-4,TGTGCCAGCAGCGGAATTAGCGGGGGGACAGATACGCAGTATTTT,CASSGISGGTDTQYF
TRBJ1-3,NA,15,many,TRBV18,TGTGCCAGCTCCCCGGGACGGGGGGCTGGAAACACCATATATTTT,CASSPGRGAGNTIYF
TRBJ1-3,NA,16,NA,TRBV7-2,TGTGCCAGCAGCTTAGCGGTATTCGAGTCTGGAAACACCATATATTTT,CASSLAVFESGNTIYF
TRBJ1-6,TRBD1,13,NA,TRBV6-1,TGTGCCAGCAGCAGGGACAGGAATTCACCCCTCCACTTT,CASSRDRNSPLHF
TRBJ2-3,TRBD2,16,NA,TRBV7-9,TGTGCCAGCAGCTTATCGGCTAGCGGGAGCACAGATACGCAGTATTTT,CASSLSASGSTDTQYF
TRBJ2-1,TRBD2,15,once,TRBV5-4,TGTGCCAGCAGCCAAAGCGGGATAGGCAGAAATGAGCAGTTCTTC,CASSQSGIGRNEQFF
TRBJ1-1,TRBD1,15,NA,TRBV10-1,TGCGCCAGCAGTGATCAGAAGACAGGGTACACTGAAGCTTTCTTT,CASSDQKTGYTEAFF
TRBJ2-2,NA,16,NA,TRBV28,TGTGCCAGCAGTCCCAGGGTTGGGCGCATGACCGGGGAGCTGTTTTTT,CASSPRVGRMTGELFF
TRBJ2-3,NA,14,once,TRBV5-1,TGCGCCAGCAAAGAGGACGTTCACACAGATACGCAGTATTTT,CASKEDVHTDTQYF
TRBJ1-2,TRBD1,12,NA,TRBV6-1,TGTGCCAGCAGTCCCCGACAGGGGGGCTACACCTTC,CASSPRQGGYTF
TRBJ2-7,NA,16,NA,TRBV28,TGTGCCAGCACCCCCTGGCGTGGGGTTGTGTCTGACGAGCAGTACTTC,CASTPWRGVVSDEQYF
TRBJ1-5,NA,15,once,TRBV5-8,TGTGCCAGCAGCTTGGCTCCAGGGCGCAATCAGCCCCAGCATTTT,CASSLAPGRNQPQHF
TRBJ2-3,NA,15,few,TRBV4-3,TGCGCCAGCAGCCAAGGCGCCGGGATCGGAGATACGCAGTATTTT,CASSQGAGIGDTQYF
TRBJ1-2,TRBD1,15,NA,TRBV29-1,TGCAGCGCCGACAGGGTCACAGGCCGGATTAATGGCTACACCTTC,CSADRVTGRINGYTF
TRBJ2-2,TRBD2,13,NA,TRBV28,TGTGCCAGCAGTCCGGGGGGTACCCGGGAGCTGTTTTTT,CASSPGGTRELFF
TRBJ1-1,NA,14,NA,TRBV6-5,TGTGCCAGCAGTCTGGGACGGCAGAACACTGAAGCTTTCTTT,CASSLGRQNTEAFF
TRBJ2-6,NA,14,NA,TRBV27,TGTGCCAGGCCCCATCCTTCTGGGGCCAACGTCCTGACTTTC,CARPHPSGANVLTF
TRBJ2-7,NA,12,NA,TRBV28,TGTGCCAGCAGCAGCACATTTTACGAGCAGTACTTC,CASSSTFYEQYF
TRBJ1-5,NA,10,many,TRBV6-1,TGTGCCAGCAGCGGCGGTCCCCAGCATTTT,CASSGGPQHF
TRBJ1-2,NA,13,once,TRBV5-1,TGCGCCAGCAGTCCGACTCCGAACTATGGCTACACCTTC,CASSPTPNYGYTF
TRBJ2-3,NA,15,few,TRBV10-2,TGCGCCAGCGCCAGGGGGGCTTGGAGCACAGATACGCAGTATTTT,CASARGAWSTDTQYF
TRBJ2-2,NA,17,NA,TRBV5-6,TGTGCCAGCAGCCGGAGGACTACTACTACTAACACCGGGGAGCTGTTTTTT,CASSRRTTTTNTGELFF
TRBJ2-1,TRBD2,15,NA,TRBV6-4,TGTGCCAGCAGTCTAGCGGGAGGTGAATTGAATGAGCAGTTCTTC,CASSLAGGELNEQFF
TRBJ2-3,TRBD2,15,NA,TRBV7-3,TGTGCCAGCAGCCGCCTAGCGGGAAGCACAGATACGCAGTATTTT,CASSRLAGSTDTQYF
TRBJ1-2,TRBD1,17,once,TRBV28,TGTGCCAGCAGGGTTCTAGACGGACAGGGGACCTACTATGGCTACACCTTC,CASRVLDGQGTYYGYTF
TRBJ2-1,TRBD2,17,NA,TRBV7-8,TGTGCCAGCAGCTTAGATCTAGCGGGAGGTACCTACAATGAGCAGTTCTTC,CASSLDLAGGTYNEQFF
TRBJ1-6,NA,13,NA,TRBV10-2,TGCGCCAGCAGTGAGGGCGATAATTCACCCCTCCACTTT,CASSEGDNSPLHF
TRBJ1-2,NA,14,once,TRBV9,TGTGCCAGCAGCGTAGATCATGGGAGGGAAGGCTACACCTTC,CASSVDHGREGYTF
TRBJ1-3,NA,15,NA,TRBV7-8,TGTGCCAGCAGCTGGACCCTGACATCTGGAAACACCATATATTTT,CASSWTLTSGNTIYF
TRBJ2-5,NA,15,NA,TRBV11-2,TGTGCCAGCAGCTTAGGAGAGGGCCGGGAAGAGACCCAGTACTTC,CASSLGEGREETQYF
TRBJ2-2,NA,15,few,TRBV19,TGTGCCAGCCAAACAGGAAACTCGAACACCGGGGAGCTGTTTTTT,CASQTGNSNTGELFF
TRBJ2-3,TRBD1,15,NA,TRBV30,TGTGCCTGGAGTGAGACAGGGGGATCTAGAGATACGCAGTATTTT,CAWSETGGSRDTQYF
TRBJ2-2,NA,14,NA,TRBV6-1,TGTGCCAGCATCCAGTCAATAGCGATCGGGGAGCTGTTTTTT,CASIQSIAIGELFF
TRBJ2-7,NA,14,few,TRBV5-1,TGCGCCAGCAGGGATAATGGAGTTTCGGGCGAGCAGTACTTC,CASRDNGVSGEQYF
TRBJ2-3,TRBD2,17,NA,TRBV4-2,TGTGCCAGCAGCCAAGGGGGACTAGCGGGGTCCACAGATACGCAGTATTTT,CASSQGGLAGSTDTQYF
TRBJ1-2,TRBD1,14,NA,TRBV6-5,TGTGCCAGCAGTTACTCGGGGCAGGGGGGTACCTACACCTTC,CASSYSGQGGTYTF
TRBJ1-2,TRBD1,16,once,TRBV28,TGTGCCAGCAGGTCCGGGACAGTGGGTAGGCCGAGTGGCTACACCTTC,CASRSGTVGRPSGYTF
TRBJ2-1,TRBD2,15,NA,TRBV6-1,TGTGCCAGCAGTGAAGGGACTAGCGGTCATTCACAGCAGTTCTTC,CASSEGTSGHSQQFF
TRBJ2-5,NA,13,NA,TRBV30,TGTGCCTGGACAGGGGCATTCCAAGAGACCCAGTACTTC,CAWTGAFQETQYF
TRBJ1-5,NA,15,NA,TRBV27,TGTGCCAGCAGTTTATCGAGGGGGGGCAATCAGCCCCAGCATTTT,CASSLSRGGNQPQHF
TRBJ1-3,NA,14,NA,TRBV27,TGTGCCAGCAGTTTCTCAGGGGAGGGAAACACCATATATTTT,CASSFSGEGNTIYF
TRBJ1-1,NA,15,NA,TRBV19,TGTGCCAGTAGTATACGCGGGCCGCGGAGGACTGAAGCTTTCTTT,CASSIRGPRRTEAFF
TRBJ1-6,TRBD1,15,NA,TRBV6-4,TGTGCCAGCAGACAGGGGGCCGCCTATAATTCACCCCTCCACTTT,CASRQGAAYNSPLHF
TRBJ1-2,NA,14,NA,TRBV28,TGTGCCAGCATCAAGGCCAGGGTGGGGTATGGCTACACCTTC,CASIKARVGYGYTF
TRBJ1-1,NA,13,NA,TRBV7-9,TGTGCCAGCGATACGCTAGGGGGCACTGAAGCTTTCTTT,CASDTLGGTEAFF
TRBJ1-1,NA,13,NA,TRBV27,TGTGCCAGCAGATCGTTGGTGAACACTGAAGCTTTCTTT,CASRSLVNTEAFF
TRBJ2-7,NA,12,NA,TRBV29-1,TGCAGCGTTGCACGTTTACCCTACGAGCAGTACTTC,CSVARLPYEQYF
TRBJ1-1,TRBD1,15,NA,TRBV9,TGTGCCAGCAGCTCTCGACAGGGAGGGGACACTGAAGCTTTCTTT,CASSSRQGGDTEAFF
TRBJ1-1,TRBD1,14,few,TRBV6-5,TGTGCCAGCCTCCGGACAGGGGGGAACACTGAAGCTTTCTTT,CASLRTGGNTEAFF
TRBJ2-1,TRBD2,14,NA,TRBV11-2,TGTGCCAGCGGCTCGACTAGCGGTTACAATGAGCAGTTCTTC,CASGSTSGYNEQFF
TRBJ2-7,NA,14,NA,TRBV7-2,TGTGCCACCAGTCGGGGAGCGGAGACCTACGAGCAGTACTTC,CATSRGAETYEQYF
TRBJ2-5,NA,16,once,TRBV11-2,TGTGCCAGCAGACCTAGCCGTGGGAGTCCCCAAGAGACCCAGTACTTC,CASRPSRGSPQETQYF
TRBJ2-3,NA,14,NA,TRBV7-9,TGTGCCAGCAGCTTAGGGGTAGCCTTCAATACGCAGTATTTT,CASSLGVAFNTQYF
TRBJ1-2,NA,15,NA,TRBV28,TGTGCCAGCAGTCCTCAGGGTTCAGCTAACTATGGCTACACCTTC,CASSPQGSANYGYTF
TRBJ2-1,NA,13,NA,TRBV2,TGTGCCAGCAACCTGGGAACCTACAATGAGCAGTTCTTC,CASNLGTYNEQFF
TRBJ2-7,TRBD2,16,NA,TRBV5-6,TGTGCCAGCAGCCGGAGGGCGGGAGGTAACCCCTACGAGCAGTACTTC,CASSRRAGGNPYEQYF
TRBJ1-1,NA,13,NA,TRBV2,TGTGCCAGCAGGGCGGGGCTGAACACTGAAGCTTTCTTT,CASRAGLNTEAFF